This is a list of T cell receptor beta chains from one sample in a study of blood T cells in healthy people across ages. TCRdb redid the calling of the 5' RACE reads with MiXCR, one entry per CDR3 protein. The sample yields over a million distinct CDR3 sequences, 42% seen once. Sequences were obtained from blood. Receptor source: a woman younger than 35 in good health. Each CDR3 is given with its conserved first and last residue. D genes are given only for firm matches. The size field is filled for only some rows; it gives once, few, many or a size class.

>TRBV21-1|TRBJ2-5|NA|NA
TGTGCCAGCAGCACCCGGCGGACGGGGGATGAGCAGTACTTC
CASSTRRTGDEQYF
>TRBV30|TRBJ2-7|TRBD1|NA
TGTGCCTGGAGTCCGGGACAGGGGCACGAGCAGTACTTC
CAWSPGQGHEQYF
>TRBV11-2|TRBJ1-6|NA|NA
TGTGCCAGCAGCAGCCCCGGGGGAAGCTCCTATAATTCACCCCTCCACTTT
CASSSPGGSSYNSPLHF
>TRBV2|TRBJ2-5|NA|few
TGTGCCAGCAGGGGTCCCTTAGGGGAGACCCAGTACTTC
CASRGPLGETQYF
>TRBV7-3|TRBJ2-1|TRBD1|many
TGTGCCAGCAGCTTAACGACAGGGCCTCAGAATGAGCAGTTCTTC
CASSLTTGPQNEQFF
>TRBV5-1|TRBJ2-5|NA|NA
TGCGCCAGCGATAGGGGATGGGGCCTACAAGAGACCCAGTACTTC
CASDRGWGLQETQYF
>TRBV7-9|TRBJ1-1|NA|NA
TGTGCCAGCAGCCCCCAGGGGAGGGCTATGAACACTGAAGCTTTCTTT
CASSPQGRAMNTEAFF
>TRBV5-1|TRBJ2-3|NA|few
TGCGCCAGCAGCTTGGCCGGGCTAGCCCCCGATACGCAGTATTTT
CASSLAGLAPDTQYF
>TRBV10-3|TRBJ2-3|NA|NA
TGTGCCATCAGACGTGGCGAGGCAGATACGCAGTATTTT
CAIRRGEADTQYF
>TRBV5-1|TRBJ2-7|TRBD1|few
TGTGCCAGCAGCTTAGATGGGACAGGGCCCTACGAGCAGTACTTC
CASSLDGTGPYEQYF
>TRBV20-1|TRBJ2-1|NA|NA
TGCAGTGCTAGACAAGGGAACGACTATTGCAATGAGCAGTTCTTC
CSARQGNDYCNEQFF
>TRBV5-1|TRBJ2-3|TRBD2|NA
TGCGCCAGCACGGTTACTAGCGCTCCAGGGACAGATACGCAGTATTTT
CASTVTSAPGTDTQYF
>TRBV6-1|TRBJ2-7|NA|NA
TGTGCCAGCAGTGAAGTAGACGCCCGCTCCTACGAGCAGTACTTC
CASSEVDARSYEQYF
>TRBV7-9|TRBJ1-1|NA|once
TGTGCCAGCAGCTTAGCGCAGCTGACGAACACTGAAGCTTTCTTT
CASSLAQLTNTEAFF
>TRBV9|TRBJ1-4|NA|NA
TGTGCCAGCAGCGTACGAGGGCAGGCGGATGAAAAACTGTTTTTT
CASSVRGQADEKLFF
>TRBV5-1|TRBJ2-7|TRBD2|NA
TGCGCCACCAAGGGACTAGCGGGATCCTACAATGAGCAGTACTTC
CATKGLAGSYNEQYF
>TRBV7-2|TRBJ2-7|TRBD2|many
TGTGCCAGCAGCTCTAGCGGGAGCACCTACGAGCAGTACTTC
CASSSSGSTYEQYF
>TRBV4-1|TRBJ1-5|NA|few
TGCGCCAGCAGCCAACGATCTGGGAATCAGCCCCAGCATTTT
CASSQRSGNQPQHF
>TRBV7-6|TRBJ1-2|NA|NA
TGTGCCAGCAGCTTATCGGACCGACTTGGCTATGGCTACACCTTC
CASSLSDRLGYGYTF
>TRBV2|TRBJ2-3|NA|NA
TGTGCCAGCTCGATCAGGGTCTTTAGCACAGATACGCAGTATTTT
CASSIRVFSTDTQYF
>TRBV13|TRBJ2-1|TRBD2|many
TGTGCCAGCAGCTTAGTGCGGGAGGGCCAGTTCTTC
CASSLVREGQFF
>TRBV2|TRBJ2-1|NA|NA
TGTGCCAGCAACGGGGGACGGGGAACTCCACAGTTCTTC
CASNGGRGTPQFF
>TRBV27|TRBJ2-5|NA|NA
TGTGCCAGCAGTTTCTTCGGGACCCAAGAGACCCAGTACTTC
CASSFFGTQETQYF
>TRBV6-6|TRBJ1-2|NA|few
TGTGCCAGCAGTTACTACAGCAACTATGGCTACACCTTC
CASSYYSNYGYTF